A single sample is the source of the 10 T cell receptor beta chains below, sequenced in a study of cytomegalovirus exposure and HLA in healthy donors. In the PCR, 60 Vbeta and 13 Jbeta primers were used. Only in-frame clones appear in the TCRdb table, and some are missing; sequencing was by immunoSEQ multiplex PCR. This table has some 160,000 clones, 76% appearing once. The source material was PBMCs. The receptor set was obtained from a woman between 40 and 55 years old in good health and CMV-seronegative.

V and J are TRBV19 and TRBJ2-1; 10 bases are a match to TRBD2. There are 14 residues in the CDR3. Trimming removed 4 bases from V and 6 bases from J; junction bases left unmatched: 3. Looked up from germline, CDR1 is LNHDA and CDR2 is SQIVND (reference sequence). CDR3 nucleotide sequence: TGTGCCAGTAGTACAGCGGGAGGGAGCAATGAGCAGTTCTTC. Protein product: CASSTAGGSNEQFF.

The chain recombines TRBV9 with TRBJ2-2; 7 bases match TRBD1. The CDR3 covers 15 residues. The ends lost 3 bases at V and 4 bases at J; junction bases unmatched: 6. Looked up from germline, CDR1 is SGDLS and CDR2 is YYNGEE. CDR3: CASSAPGQITGELFF. CDR3 DNA: TGTGCCAGCAGCGCGCCGGGACAGATCACCGGGGAGCTGTTTTTT.

DNA of the CDR3: TGCGCCAGCAGCCTGACCACAGGGGTAGCGGGGACGACCTACGAGCAGTACTTC. As protein: CASSLTTGVAGTTYEQYF. This chain uses TRBV4-1 with TRBJ2-7; TRBD2 is a possible D gene (8 bases). The V end was cut by 4 bases, the J end by 2 bases, with 24 bases between. The V gene's germline CDR1 is MGHRA and CDR2 YSYEKL. This CDR3 is built from 18 residues.

The genes are TRBV11-2 and TRBJ1-3, with a weak D call TRBD1 (6 bases). Looked up from germline, CDR1 is SGHAT and CDR2 is FQNNGV. V shed 4 bases and J shed 4 bases, with 8 bases lying between them. This CDR3 spans 13 amino acids. The CDR3 here is CASSSGEGNTIYF. The CDR3 coding sequence is TGTGCCAGCAGCTCAGGGGAAGGAAACACCATATATTTT.

This clone was detected only a few times. The V and J genes are TRBV4-1 and TRBJ2-3; 8 nucleotides match TRBD2. The CDR3 runs to 17 residues. Per germline, CDR1 MGHRA and CDR2 YSYEKL. Trimming cost V 0 bases and J 7 bases; bases outside gene matches: 12. The CDR3 sequence is CASSQDTSGSWENTQYF. CDR3 DNA sequence: TGCGCCAGCAGCCAAGATACAAGCGGGAGTTGGGAAAATACGCAGTATTTT.

The CDR3 region has the DNA TGTGCCTGGAGCAGGGGGTTAGGCTACGAGCAGTACTTC. It encodes CAWSRGLGYEQYF. The rearrangement uses TRBV30 and TRBJ2-7, with 7 bases fitting TRBD1. CDR3 length: 13 amino acids. Germline trimming cut 3 bases from V and 3 bases from J; bases unmatched to any gene: 5. CDR1 is GTSNPN, CDR2 SVGIG, per germline (reference sequence).

This clone was seen just once. This sequence joins TRBV18 and TRBJ1-1; no reliable D call. Per the germline V gene, CDR1 is KGHSH and CDR2 is LQKENI. The CDR3 spans 16 residues. Trimming took 2 bases from V and 4 from J, leaving 17 bases between them. In DNA form, the CDR3 reads TGTGCCAGCTCACCAGGCCGCGGTGCCCTTGGCACTGAAGCTTTCTTT. Its translation: CASSPGRGALGTEAFF.

In nucleotides, the CDR3 is TGCGCCAGCAGCTTGCAAATGGCAGGGGTCCCCTACGAGCAGTACTTC. Translation: CASSLQMAGVPYEQYF. The gene calls are TRBV5-1 and TRBJ2-5, with D possibly being TRBD1 (6 bases). Judging by the DNA end, TRBJ2-7 fits better; the J call may be wrong. The CDR3 loop spans 16 amino acids. Germline V gene data show CDR1 as SGHRS and CDR2 as YFSETQ.

This clone was recorded only once. The chain has TRBV6-1 and TRBJ1-6; 8 nucleotides align to TRBD1. The V gene's germline CDR1 is MNHNS and CDR2 SASEGT. The CDR3 runs to 15 residues. The junction had 5 bases not matched to a gene; V was cut back by 2 bases and J by 8 bases. In DNA, the CDR3 is TGTGCCAGCAGTGAATTAGACAGGGGATATTCACCCCTCCACTTT. Its translation: CASSELDRGYSPLHF.

V usage is TRBV7-2 and J usage is TRBJ2-4; possible D gene TRBD2, 5 bases. The CDR3 covers 12 residues. Germline CDR1 reads SGHTA; CDR2 reads FQGNSA. Trimming removed 5 bases at V and 7 bases at J, with 9 bases between. CDR3 bases: TGTGCCAGCAGCGGAGGAAGCAACATTCAGTACTTC. This gives the protein CASSGGSNIQYF.